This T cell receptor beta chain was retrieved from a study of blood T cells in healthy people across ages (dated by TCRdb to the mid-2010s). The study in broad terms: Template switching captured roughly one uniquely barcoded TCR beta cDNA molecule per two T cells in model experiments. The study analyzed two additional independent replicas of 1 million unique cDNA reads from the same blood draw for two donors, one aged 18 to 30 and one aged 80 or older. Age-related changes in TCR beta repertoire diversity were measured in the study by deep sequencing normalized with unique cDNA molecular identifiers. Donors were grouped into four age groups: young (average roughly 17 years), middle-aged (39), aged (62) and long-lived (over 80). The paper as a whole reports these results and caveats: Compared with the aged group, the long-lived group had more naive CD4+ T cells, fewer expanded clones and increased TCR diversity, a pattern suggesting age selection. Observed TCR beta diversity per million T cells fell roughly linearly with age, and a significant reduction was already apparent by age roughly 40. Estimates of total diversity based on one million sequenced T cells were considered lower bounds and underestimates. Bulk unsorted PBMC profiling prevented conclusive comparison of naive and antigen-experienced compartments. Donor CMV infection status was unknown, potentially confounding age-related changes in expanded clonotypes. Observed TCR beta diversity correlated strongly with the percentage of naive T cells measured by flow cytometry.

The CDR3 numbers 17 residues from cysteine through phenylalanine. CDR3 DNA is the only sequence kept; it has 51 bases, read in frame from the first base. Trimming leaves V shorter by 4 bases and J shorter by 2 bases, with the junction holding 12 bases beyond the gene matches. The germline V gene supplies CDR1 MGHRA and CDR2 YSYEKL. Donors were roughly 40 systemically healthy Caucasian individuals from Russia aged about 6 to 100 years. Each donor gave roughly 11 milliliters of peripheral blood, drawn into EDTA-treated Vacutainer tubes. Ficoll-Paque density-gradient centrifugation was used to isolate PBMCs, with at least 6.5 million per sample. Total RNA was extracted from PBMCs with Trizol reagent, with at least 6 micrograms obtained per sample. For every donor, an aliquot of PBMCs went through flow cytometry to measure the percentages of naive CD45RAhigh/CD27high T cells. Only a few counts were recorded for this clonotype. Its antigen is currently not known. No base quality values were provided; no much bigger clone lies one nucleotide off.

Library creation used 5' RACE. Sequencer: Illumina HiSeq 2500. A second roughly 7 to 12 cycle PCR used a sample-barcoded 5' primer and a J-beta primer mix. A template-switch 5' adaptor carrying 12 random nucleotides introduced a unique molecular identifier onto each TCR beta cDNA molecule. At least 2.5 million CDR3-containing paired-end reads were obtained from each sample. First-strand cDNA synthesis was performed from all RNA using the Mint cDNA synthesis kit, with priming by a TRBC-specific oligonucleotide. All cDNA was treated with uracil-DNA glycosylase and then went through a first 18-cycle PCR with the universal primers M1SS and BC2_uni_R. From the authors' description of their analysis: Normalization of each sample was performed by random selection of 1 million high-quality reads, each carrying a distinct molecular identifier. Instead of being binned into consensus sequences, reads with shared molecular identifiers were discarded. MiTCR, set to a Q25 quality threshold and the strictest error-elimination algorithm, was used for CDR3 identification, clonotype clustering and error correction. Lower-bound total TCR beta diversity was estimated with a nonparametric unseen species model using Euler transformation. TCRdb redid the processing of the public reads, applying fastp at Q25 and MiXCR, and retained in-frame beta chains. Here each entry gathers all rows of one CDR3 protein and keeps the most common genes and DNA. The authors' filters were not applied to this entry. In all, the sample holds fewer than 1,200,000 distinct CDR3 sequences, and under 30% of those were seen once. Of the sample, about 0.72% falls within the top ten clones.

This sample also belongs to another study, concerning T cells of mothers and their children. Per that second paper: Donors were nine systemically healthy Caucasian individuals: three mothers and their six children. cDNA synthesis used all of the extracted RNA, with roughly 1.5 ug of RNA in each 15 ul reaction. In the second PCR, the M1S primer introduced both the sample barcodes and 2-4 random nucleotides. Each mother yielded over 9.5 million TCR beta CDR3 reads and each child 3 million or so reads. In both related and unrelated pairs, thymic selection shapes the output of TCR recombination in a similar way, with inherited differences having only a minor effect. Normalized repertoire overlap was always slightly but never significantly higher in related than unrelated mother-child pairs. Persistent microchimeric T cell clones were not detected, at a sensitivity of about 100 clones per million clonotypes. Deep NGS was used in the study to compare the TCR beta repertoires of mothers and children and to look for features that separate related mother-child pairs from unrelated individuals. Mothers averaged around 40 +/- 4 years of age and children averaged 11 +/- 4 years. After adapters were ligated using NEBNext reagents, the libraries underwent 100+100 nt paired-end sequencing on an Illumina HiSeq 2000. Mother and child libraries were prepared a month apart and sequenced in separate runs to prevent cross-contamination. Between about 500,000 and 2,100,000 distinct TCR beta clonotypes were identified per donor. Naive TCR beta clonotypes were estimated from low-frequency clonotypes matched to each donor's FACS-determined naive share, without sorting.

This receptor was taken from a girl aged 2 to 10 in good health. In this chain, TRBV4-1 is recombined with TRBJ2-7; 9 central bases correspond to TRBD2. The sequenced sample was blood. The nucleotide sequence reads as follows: TGCGCCAGCAGCCCCGAAACCCTAGCGGGGATAACCTACGAGCAGTACTTC. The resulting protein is CASSPETLAGITYEQYF.